This entry lists 4 T cell receptor beta chains sequenced from one sample in a study of regulatory T cells in long-lasting Graves disease. Libraries of TCR beta came from iRepertoire HTBI primers plus Arm-PCR of CDR3 regions. MiXCR was run by TCRdb on the multiplex PCR reads, yielding one entry per CDR3 protein. Altogether around 460,000 distinct CDR3 sequences are present, around a fifth being singletons, with the ten largest covering more than 6%. Regarding time point: persistent/refractory GD, antithyroid drugs over 5 years with positive TRAb. The TCR library was made from RNA that had been extracted from PBMCs in TRIzol. Source: peripheral blood mononuclear cells (PBMCs), taken when the disease was refractory, from a patient treated with antithyroid drugs. Every receptor here comes from a female donor with Graves disease.

In regard to this clonotype: A much larger clone lies a single base off, so this may be a read error. The chain joins TRBV29-1 to TRBJ2-4; D may match TRBD1 or TRBD2 (5 bases each). CDR1 is SQVTM, CDR2 ANQGSEA, per germline. The CDR3 is made up of 15 amino acids. V shed 8 bases and J shed 1 base, with 18 bases lying between them. In nucleotides, the CDR3 is TGCAGCCCCCATTTGGGTTGGGGGGCCAAAAACATTCAGTACTTC. This translates into CSPHLGWGAKNIQYF.

In this sample, this clonotype turned up a few times. The chain links TRBV6-1 to TRBJ2-7; 7 bases line up with TRBD1. The V and J ends lost 6 bases and 3 bases, in that order; junction bases with no gene match: 2. The CDR3 loop spans 12 amino acids. The germline gives CDR1 MNHNS, CDR2 SASEGT. The CDR3 here is CASRDRNYEQYF. The CDR3 DNA reads TGTGCCAGCAGGGACAGGAACTACGAGCAGTACTTC.

For this clonotype: This clone may be a read error of a much larger clone one base away. CDR3 bases: TGTGCCAGCAGTTTGCCGAACTGGAACACTGAAGCTTTCTTT. Its translation is CASSLPNWNTEAFF. V usage is TRBV12-3 or TRBV12-4 and J usage is TRBJ1-1, with unresolved D. Trimming removed 3 bases at V and 1 base at J, with 9 bases between. The CDR3 covers 14 residues.

This clonotype was counted ten times or more. The chain is built from TRBV28 and TRBJ2-7, with 9 bases fitting TRBD1. Looked up from germline, CDR1 is MDHEN and CDR2 is SYDVKM. The CDR3 spans 14 residues. V dropped 2 bases and J dropped 4; count of bases not matched to a gene: 3. The CDR3 nucleotides read TGTGCCAGCAGTTTACAGGACAGGGGTTACGAGCAGTACTTC. Encoded protein: CASSLQDRGYEQYF.